This TCR beta chain appears in the sequencing data of a study of T cells expressing NK-cell markers. Looking at the study overall: Seven donors tested HCMV-seropositive and one tested seronegative among the eight sequenced.

Details on this clonotype: The antigen is unknown.

The CDR3 has 16 amino acids. Germline CDR1 ENHRY, CDR2 SYGVKD. 5'RACE template switching with UMIs produced the TCR beta cDNA. TCRdb re-called the 5' RACE reads and shows each CDR3 protein once, DNA omitted. Here the sample table reports 200,000 to 300,000 distinct CDR3 sequences. Study results and limitations: A handful of donors showed these clonotypes also leading the CD3+CD56-NKG2C+ fraction. In 5 to 7 donors, dominant NKG2C+ clonotypes were roughly 1.0-8% of CD8+ T cells.

The origin of this receptor is a man between 18 and 35 years old in good health. Material: blood T cells: a sorted CD56 or NKG2C T cell subset, CD4+ or CD8+ T cells, or bulk PBMC T cells (not recorded which). The chain employs TRBV10-3 and TRBJ2-7; the D call from TCRdb, TRBD1, cannot be confirmed without DNA. The CDR3 sequence: CAISVTTGQTSYEQYF.